Listed here are 28 T cell receptor beta chains from one sample, sequenced in a study of human T cells and chemical hapten exposure. Time point in this sample: patch test 3, about 24 weeks after DPC sensitization. Specified treatment: therapeutic diphenylcyclopropenone sensitization with weekly scalp DPC. TCRdb reprocessed the RACE reads via MiXCR and lists one record per CDR3 protein. Seen here are about 84,000 distinct CDR3 sequences, 9.5% to 14% observed once, and the top ten hold about 3.5%. The sample here was whole blood, taken in connection with sensitization to the hapten diphenylcyclopropenone (DPC). These receptors were collected from a woman between 45 and 65 years old with alopecia areata. Some clones in this sample may be carry-over from other donors' samples.

This clonotype was detected many times. The V gene is TRBV5-1, the J gene TRBJ1-5, with TRBD1 matching over 7 bases. The V gene end was trimmed by 4 bases and the J gene end by 3 bases; junction bases not matched to a gene: 7. CDR3 length: 15 residues. Germline values: CDR1 SGHRS, CDR2 YFSETQ. CDR3 nucleotides: TGCGCCAGCAGCGAGGGGGCGGACCTCAATCAGCCCCAGCATTTT. Protein sequence: CASSEGADLNQPQHF. Full variable domain (remainder filled in from reference TRBV5-1 and TRBJ1-5): KAGVTQTPRYLIKTRGQQVTLSCSPISGHRSVSWYQQTPGQGLQFLFEYFSETQRNKGNFPGRFSGRQFSNSRSEMNVSTLELGDSALYLCASSEGADLNQPQHFGDGTRLSIL.

This clonotype was counted ten times or more. CDR3 protein: CASSPRAGEPPLHF. CDR3 DNA: TGTGCCAGCTCACCAAGGGCAGGGGAACCACCCCTCCACTTT. The chain has TRBV18 and TRBJ1-6; possible D gene TRBD1, 6 bases. Germline CDR1 reads KGHSH; CDR2 reads LQKENI. V lost 2 bases, J lost 11 bases, and 13 bases lay in between. The CDR3 sequence is 14 residues long.

The J gene is TRBJ2-3, the V gene TRBV6-5; D remains ambiguous. CDR1 is MNHEY, CDR2 SVGAGI, per germline. The CDR3 is 11 residues long. V was clipped by 8 bases and J by 2 bases, with 5 bases between them. CDR3 in DNA: TGTGCCAGCGGGGTCACAGATACGCAGTATTTT. Amino acids: CASGVTDTQYF.

This clonotype was counted many times. V is TRBV18 and J is TRBJ2-3, with TRBD2 identical over 11 bases. Germline trimming cut 2 bases from V and 5 bases from J; bases unmatched to any gene: 3. The CDR3 is 15 amino acids. Germline V gene sequence: CDR1 KGHSH, CDR2 LQKENI. The CDR3 spells CASSPVGLAGDTQYF. CDR3 in DNA: TGTGCCAGCTCACCAGTCGGACTAGCGGGAGATACGCAGTATTTT.

This clonotype appeared many times. V and J are TRBV11-3 and TRBJ2-7; D is ambiguous. This CDR3 region has 13 residues. V lost 1 base and J lost 5, with 9 bases in between. Looked up from germline, CDR1 is SGHNT and CDR2 is YENEEA. The CDR3, as DNA: TGTGCCAGCAGCTTAGGCGGCCCAAACGAGCAGTACTTC. It specifies CASSLGGPNEQYF.

In this sample, this clonotype turned up a few times. This sequence joins TRBV30 and TRBJ2-1; D perhaps matches TRBD1 (6 bases). V was pared by 2 bases and J by 7 bases, with 15 bases between. The germline V gene encodes CDR1 GTSNPN and CDR2 SVGIG (reference sequence). This CDR3 spans 14 amino acids. CDR3 DNA sequence: TGTGCCTGGAGTCGCAGGGGCGTTAGGAATGAGCAGTTCTTC. Translation gives CAWSRRGVRNEQFF.

This clonotype was counted a few times. The CDR3 DNA sequence: TGTGCCAGCAGCAAGACAAGAGGGGGCAATCAGCCCCAGCATTTT. It codes for CASSKTRGGNQPQHF. V and J are TRBV11-3 and TRBJ1-5, with D tentatively TRBD1 (5 bases). CDR3 length equals 15 residues. Per the germline V gene, CDR1 is SGHNT and CDR2 is YENEEA. V was cut by 5 bases and J by 2 bases, with 13 bases left in between.

J is TRBJ2-3 and V is TRBV10-3, with D tentatively TRBD1 or TRBD2 (5 bases each). Germline V gene data show CDR1 as ENHRY and CDR2 as SYGVKD. This CDR3 has 14 amino acids. V lost 7 bases, J lost 0 bases, and 11 bases lay in between. Here the CDR3 DNA reads TGTGCCATCACTGGGACGGGGAGCACAGATACGCAGTATTTT. Translation gives CAITGTGSTDTQYF.

The rearrangement uses TRBV18 and TRBJ1-1; 9 nucleotides agree with TRBD1. The germline CDR1 and CDR2 sequences are KGHSH and LQKENI. V lost 2 bases, J lost 11 bases, and 6 bases stayed unmatched. The CDR3 is 13 amino acids. The CDR3 spells CASSPGRDREAFF. The DNA for the CDR3 is TGTGCCAGCTCACCAGGAAGGGACAGGGAGGCTTTCTTT.

The chain is built from TRBV5-1 and TRBJ2-2; 11 bases line up with TRBD2. CDR3 size: 19 residues. The germline V gene encodes CDR1 SGHRS and CDR2 YFSETQ. J gave up 1 base and V 1 base, and 9 bases lay outside the gene matches. DNA for the CDR3: TGCGCCAGCAGCTTGTGGGGACTAGCGGATAATTGGAACACCGGGGAGCTGTTTTTT. Its protein is CASSLWGLADNWNTGELFF.

At least ten counts were recorded for this clonotype. V and J are TRBV27 and TRBJ1-2; unclear D gene. Trimming took 1 base from V and 10 from J, leaving 13 bases between them. Germline lookup yields CDR1 MNHEY and CDR2 SMNVEV (reference sequence). The CDR3 runs to 13 residues. CDR3 sequence: CASSLYRFSTYTF. The CDR3, as DNA: TGTGCCAGCAGTTTATACAGATTCTCCACCTACACCTTC.

The rearrangement links TRBV11-3 to TRBJ1-5, with D uncertain. CDR1 and CDR2 (germline): SGHNT, YENEEA. The germline V and J ends were trimmed by 4 bases and 6 bases, with 4 bases remaining between them. The CDR3 loop spans 11 amino acids. CDR3 in DNA: TGTGCCAGCAGCTGCCGTCAGCCCCAGCATTTT. It codes for CASSCRQPQHF.

This clonotype occurred many times. V usage is TRBV4-2 and J usage is TRBJ2-3; the match to TRBD2 covers 10 bases. Germline assignment: CDR1 LGHNA and CDR2 YNFKEQ. Trimming cost V 0 bases and J 3 bases; bases outside gene matches: 12. There are 19 residues in the CDR3. CDR3 coding DNA: TGTGCCAGCAGCCAAGACCGGGTAGCGGGAGGCCCTAGGACAGATACGCAGTATTTT. Its translation is CASSQDRVAGGPRTDTQYF.

On this clonotype itself: Mismatch with germline at one junction end may stem from a read error. The chain combines TRBV6-6 with TRBJ1-4; D remains unclear. Germline V gene data show CDR1 as MNHNY and CDR2 as SVGAGI (reference sequence). The CDR3 spans 11 residues. The CDR3 sequence is CTSSSYEKLFF. In DNA form, the CDR3 reads TGTACCAGCAGCTCGTATGAAAAACTGTTTTTT.

CDR3 in DNA: TGCGCCAGCAGCTTGGCCCTAGTGGCCACCGGGGAGCTGTTTTTT. As protein: CASSLALVATGELFF. The chain is built from TRBV5-1 and TRBJ2-2; D unresolved. Trimming removed 0 bases from V and 4 bases from J, with 10 bases in between. Per germline, CDR1 SGHRS and CDR2 YFSETQ. The CDR3 has 15 residues.

About this clonotype itself: Germline is not matched at one junction end, which may reflect a read error. The chain couples TRBV4-2 to TRBJ2-1, with D perhaps matching TRBD2 (5 bases). This CDR3 region has 17 residues. In germline, CDR1 is LGHNA, CDR2 YNFKEQ. The CDR3 is CVSSQDESGRVRNEQFF. CDR3 DNA sequence: TGTGTCAGCAGCCAAGATGAGAGCGGCCGAGTGAGGAATGAGCAGTTCTTC.

There are a few counts of this clonotype. Its ends do not fully match the called genes, so a read error is possible. V and J are TRBV11-2 and TRBJ2-1, with D perhaps matching TRBD2 (5 bases). In germline, CDR1 is SGHAT, CDR2 FQNNGV. The CDR3 is 14 residues long. CDR3 sequence: CASNLARTSNEQFF. The CDR3 DNA is TGTGCCAGCAACTTAGCCCGAACTAGCAATGAGCAGTTCTTC.

This chain's CDR3 is CASSLDSSYNSPLHF. CDR3 bases: TGTGCCAGCAGCCTCGACAGCTCCTATAATTCACCCCTCCACTTT. The genes are TRBV7-3 and TRBJ1-6; a possible D gene is TRBD1 (5 bases). Per germline, CDR1 SGHTA and CDR2 FQGTGA. The V gene lost 5 bases and the J gene lost 0 bases, with 8 bases spanning the gap. This CDR3 region has 15 residues.

This clonotype has ten or more counts. The V and J genes are TRBV6-1 and TRBJ2-6; 7 positions match TRBD1. The CDR3 loop spans 16 amino acids. Germline loops: CDR1 MNHNS, CDR2 SASEGT. The trim removed 3 bases at V and 4 bases at J, leaving 6 bases unmatched. The chain's CDR3 is CASSDGTVAGANVLTF. The CDR3 nucleotides are TGTGCCAGCAGTGACGGGACAGTGGCGGGGGCCAACGTCCTGACTTTC.

This clonotype was observed at least ten times. The rearrangement links TRBV28 to TRBJ2-1, with D possibly matching TRBD1 (6 bases). V gave up 2 bases and J gave up 8 bases, with 16 bases separating them. The CDR3 is 15 residues long. CDR1 is MDHEN, CDR2 SYDVKM, per germline. CDR3 region: CASSLGGTGSDEQFF. The CDR3 coding sequence is TGTGCCAGCAGTTTAGGCGGAACAGGGAGCGATGAGCAGTTCTTC. Combining the CDR3 with reference TRBV28 and TRBJ2-1 gives the whole variable domain DVKVTQSSRYLVKRTGEKVFLECVQDMDHENMFWYRQDPGLGLRLIYFSYDVKMKEKGDIPEGYSVSREKKERFSLILESASTNQTSMYLCASSLGGTGSDEQFFGPGTRLTVL.

Concerning this clonotype: This may be a read error: a much more frequent sequence differs by one nucleotide. J is TRBJ2-1 and V is TRBV29-1; the match to TRBD1 covers 10 bases. The CDR3 covers 15 residues. CDR1 and CDR2 (germline): SQVTM, ANQGSEA. The CDR3 DNA follows: TGCAGCGTTGGTGGGGTGACAGGGGGCAACAATCAGCAGTTCTTC. Its protein is CSVGGVTGGNNQQFF.

In regard to this clonotype: Since a much larger clone is just one base distant, this may be a read error. J is TRBJ2-7 and V is TRBV11-2, with D hard to call. The CDR3 consists of 13 residues. CDR1 SGHAT and CDR2 FQNNGV come from the germline V gene. The CDR3 coding sequence is TGTGCCAGCAGCTTACCAGGCCGCTACGAGCGGTACTTC. Residues: CASSLPGRYERYF.

At least ten counts were recorded for this clonotype. The chain uses TRBV11-2 and TRBJ2-3; D is possibly TRBD2 (6 bases). Germline V gene data show CDR1 as SGHAT and CDR2 as FQNNGV. This CDR3 comprises 17 residues. V gave up 1 base and J gave up 0 bases, with 14 bases separating them. The CDR3 region is CASSLAFGLTSTDTQYF. CDR3 nucleotides: TGTGCCAGCAGCTTAGCTTTCGGACTAACTAGCACAGATACGCAGTATTTT.

This clonotype was found many times. The chain uses TRBV20-1 and TRBJ1-1; D is possibly TRBD1 (5 bases). This CDR3 spans 13 amino acids. Deletions cut 5 bases from V and 1 base from J, with 11 bases between. Germline-derived CDR1 and CDR2 are DFQATT and SNEGSKA (reference sequence). The DNA for the CDR3 is TGCAGTGCTGGCAGGGCAACGAACACTGAAGCTTTCTTT. Protein sequence: CSAGRATNTEAFF.

This clonotype was seen at least ten times. The chain employs TRBV7-2 and TRBJ1-2, with D possibly TRBD1 on 6 matching bases. Germline V CDR1 and CDR2: SGHTA, FQGNSA. The CDR3 consists of 17 residues. V was pared by 1 base and J by 4 bases, with 19 bases between. The CDR3 sequence: CASSLEGQGSARYGYTF. The CDR3 nucleotides read TGTGCCAGCAGCTTAGAGGGGCAGGGGAGCGCCCGCTATGGCTACACCTTC. Full variable domain (rest looked up from reference TRBV7-2 and TRBJ1-2): GAGVSQSPSNKVTEKGKDVELRCDPISGHTALYWYRQSLGQGLEFLIYFQGNSAPDKSGLPSDRFSAERTGGSVSTLTIQRTQQEDSAVYLCASSLEGQGSARYGYTFGSGTRLTVV.

The chain employs TRBV20-1 and TRBJ2-3; 7 positions match TRBD1. The CDR3 is 15 amino acids. Germline V gene data show CDR1 as DFQATT and CDR2 as SNEGSKA (reference sequence). The J segment lost 3 bases and the V segment lost 0 bases, leaving 6 bases of the junction unmatched. CDR3 nucleotides: TGCAGTGCTAGAGATCGGGCAGGGGGTACAGATACGCAGTATTTT. Translation: CSARDRAGGTDTQYF.

This clonotype has a count of ten or more. The J gene is TRBJ2-7, the V gene TRBV5-1; 11 bases line up with TRBD2. The CDR3 covers 14 residues. Germline loops: CDR1 SGHRS, CDR2 YFSETQ. After removal of 3 bases from V and 4 bases from J, the junction contained 3 bases not matched to a gene. The CDR3 bases are TGCGCCAGCAGCTCTAGGACTAGCGGGTACGAGCAGTACTTC. This gives the protein CASSSRTSGYEQYF.

This chain links TRBV4-3 with TRBJ2-3; TRBD2 is a possible D gene (5 bases). Germline V gives CDR1 LGHNA, CDR2 YSLEER. The CDR3 length is 15 residues. The V and J ends lost 1 base and 0 bases respectively, with 8 bases between them. This CDR3 reads CASSQAGSSTDTQYF. In DNA form, the CDR3 reads TGCGCCAGCAGCCAAGCGGGATCTAGCACAGATACGCAGTATTTT.